The 4 T cell receptor beta chains listed next were all sequenced from one sample in a study of T-cell reconstitution after alpha-beta-depleted transplantation in children. Unique molecular identifiers were incorporated when the TCRbeta library was constructed. TCRdb analysed the PCR reads with MiXCR anew, one entry per CDR3 protein. Of around 530,000 distinct CDR3 sequences listed, around a third are singletons. The sequenced sample was PBMCs from the stem cell graft donor, obtained from the stem cell graft. The source of these receptors is a human donor who donated a stem cell graft to a child with aplastic anemia.

This clonotype was observed a handful of times. The chain recombines TRBV20-1 with TRBJ2-5; D possibly corresponds to TRBD2 (5 bases). CDR1 and CDR2 (germline): DFQATT, SNEGSKA (reference sequence). The V end was cut by 3 bases, the J end by 2 bases, with 34 bases between. The CDR3 has 21 residues. This CDR3 reads CSASFFEPGSRPRWRQETQYF. CDR3 nucleotide sequence: TGCAGTGCTAGTTTTTTCGAGCCGGGTTCCCGCCCCCGGTGGAGGCAAGAGACCCAGTACTTC.

The chain is built from TRBV7-8 and TRBJ2-5; the match to TRBD2 covers 8 bases. Germline V lookup: CDR1 SGHVS, CDR2 FQNEAQ. The CDR3 extends over 13 amino acids. V was pared by 4 bases and J by 4 bases, with 2 bases of the junction left unmatched. The CDR3 loop is CASSWGLGETQYF. CDR3 bases: TGTGCCAGCAGCTGGGGACTAGGAGAGACCCAGTACTTC.

The sample holds one count of this clonotype. The junction departs from the called germline gene at one end, perhaps through a read error. The chain has TRBV10-3 and TRBJ2-1, with D uncertain. CDR3 length: 12 residues. CDR1 ENHRY and CDR2 SYGVKD come from the germline V gene. The DNA of the CDR3 is TGTGCCACCAGTGGACGCCAGGATGAGCAGTTCTTC. Translating it yields CATSGRQDEQFF.

The chain combines TRBV18 with TRBJ2-7; D perhaps matches TRBD2 (7 bases). The length of the CDR3 is 16 residues. Trimming removed 3 bases from V and 0 bases from J, with 15 bases in between. Germline V gene sequence: CDR1 KGHSH, CDR2 LQKENI. CDR3 DNA sequence: TGTGCCAGCTCACCCCCGGGGGGCCTGAGCTCCTACGAGCAGTACTTC. Translation: CASSPPGGLSSYEQYF. Filled out from reference TRBV18 and TRBJ2-7, the complete variable domain reads NAGVMQNPRHLVRRRGQEARLRCSPMKGHSHVYWYRQLPEEGLKFMVYLQKENIIDESGMPKERFSAEFPKEGPSILRIQQVVRGDSAAYFCASSPPGGLSSYEQYFGPGTRLTVT.